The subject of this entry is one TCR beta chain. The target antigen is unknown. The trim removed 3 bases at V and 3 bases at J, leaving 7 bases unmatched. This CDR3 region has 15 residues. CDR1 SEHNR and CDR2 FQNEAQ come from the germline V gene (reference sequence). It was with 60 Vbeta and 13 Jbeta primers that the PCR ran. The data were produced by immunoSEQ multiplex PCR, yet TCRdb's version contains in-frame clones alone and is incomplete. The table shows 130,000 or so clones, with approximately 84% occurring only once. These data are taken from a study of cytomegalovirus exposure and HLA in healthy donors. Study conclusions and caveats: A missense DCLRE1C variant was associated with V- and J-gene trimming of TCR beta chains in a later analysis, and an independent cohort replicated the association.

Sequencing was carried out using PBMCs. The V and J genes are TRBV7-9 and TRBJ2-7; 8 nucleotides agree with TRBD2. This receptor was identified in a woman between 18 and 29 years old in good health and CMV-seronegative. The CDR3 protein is CASSLAGGRFYEQYF. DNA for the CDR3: TGTGCCAGCAGCTTGGCGGGGGGTAGATTCTACGAGCAGTACTTC.